This TCR beta chain stems from a study of T cells in tumors after PD-1 blockade. Study background: Tumor samples averaged around 26,000 templates (range about 554-100,000) and 5,000 to 7,500 unique clonotypes. Study-wide findings and caveats: Clonal replacement, not reinvigoration, is suggested for expanded exhausted CD8+ clones after therapy. Some novel exhausted tumor clones appeared in pre-treatment blood, suggesting peripheral recruitment.

The CDR3 consists of 13 residues. Germline CDR1 GTSNPN, CDR2 SVGIG (reference sequence). V lost 2 bases to trimming and J lost 3 bases, with 8 bases between them. For this clone: As yet, its antigen is unknown.

Generated by immunoSEQ multiplex PCR, the TCRdb table keeps only in-frame clones and is missing some. Counted here are over 10,000 clones, 60% to 80% occurring once; the ten biggest clones make up approximately 15%. The clonotype comes from a human donor with basal cell carcinoma. The chain uses TRBV30 and TRBJ1-5; D gene ambiguous. Source: tumor tissue, taken before anti-PD-1 treatment. Here the CDR3 DNA reads TGTGCCTGGAGTATGCAACCCAATCAGCCCCAGCATTTT. Residues: CAWSMQPNQPQHF. Full variable domain (rest looked up from reference TRBV30 and TRBJ1-5): SQTIHQWPATLVQPVGSPLSLECTVEGTSNPNLYWYRQAAGRGLQLLFYSVGIGQISSEVPQNLSASRPQDRQFILSSKKLLLSDSGFYLCAWSMQPNQPQHFGDGTRLSIL.